The 12 T cell receptor beta chains listed next were all sequenced from one sample in a study of T cell responses to AZD1222 COVID-19 vaccine (dated by TCRdb to the early 2020s). The protocol used for the library was the immunoSEQ multiplex PCR assay. Not all clones reach the TCRdb copy of this immuneACCESS table, which keeps in-frame sequences only. Checked studies attribute under half of the gap to unresolved V genes and leave the rest unexplained. This sample comprises some 120,000 clones, roughly 86% of them detected only once. About 12% of the sample is taken by the ten largest. The time point label, read with the paper, signifies: baseline before first vaccination. Sequencing was performed on peripheral blood, taken on day 0 of AZD1222 vaccination. The receptors were gathered from an adult in good health.

The chain joins TRBV10-1 to TRBJ2-7, with a tentative D call TRBD2 (6 bases). The CDR3 is made up of 15 amino acids. Germline V gene data show CDR1 as WNHNN and CDR2 as SYGVQD (reference sequence). Trimming shortened V by 6 bases and J by 7 bases, and 22 bases separated the two germline ends. Here the CDR3 reads CASRERLRGPHEQYF. DNA of the CDR3: TGCGCCAGCAGAGAAAGATTGCGGGGACCTCATGAGCAGTACTTC.

The rearrangement links TRBV29-1 to TRBJ1-4; 7 nucleotides line up with TRBD1. CDR1 is SQVTM and CDR2 is ANQGSEA in the germline V gene. Unmatched junction bases numbered 8, after V lost 7 bases and J lost 6 bases. The CDR3 is made up of 13 amino acids. The DNA of the CDR3 is TGCAGCGCTTCGACAGGGTGGGATGAAAAACTGTTTTTT. It is translated as CSASTGWDEKLFF.

CDR3 in DNA: TGTGCCAGCAGCCTAACACTAGCGGATAGCACAGATACGCAGTATTTT. Translating gives CASSLTLADSTDTQYF. The V call is TRBV28, the J call TRBJ2-3; 8 bases map to TRBD2. The junction had 8 bases not matched to a gene; V was cut back by 6 bases and J by 0 bases. The CDR3 covers 16 residues. Per germline, CDR1 MDHEN and CDR2 SYDVKM. Together with reference TRBV28 and TRBJ2-3, the CDR3 gives the full variable domain: DVKVTQSSRYLVKRTGEKVFLECVQDMDHENMFWYRQDPGLGLRLIYFSYDVKMKEKGDIPEGYSVSREKKERFSLILESASTNQTSMYLCASSLTLADSTDTQYFGPGTRLTVL.

The CDR3 DNA is TGCGCCAGCAGCTCGCCACTAGCGGGGATCCAAGAGACCCAGTACTTC. Its translation is CASSSPLAGIQETQYF. V gene TRBV5-1 combines with J gene TRBJ2-5; TRBD2 matches at 10 bases. Looked up from germline, CDR1 is SGHRS and CDR2 is YFSETQ. V lost 3 bases, J lost 1 base, and 6 bases stayed unmatched. CDR3 length: 16 residues.

V is TRBV6-2 or TRBV6-3 and J is TRBJ1-1; 11 nucleotides line up with TRBD1. This CDR3 contains 16 residues. Germline CDR1 MNHEY, CDR2 SVGEGT. The trim removed 5 bases at V and 5 bases at J, leaving 10 bases unmatched. The CDR3 DNA sequence: TGTGCCAGCAGTCCGCGGACAGGGGGCTTAGGAACTGAAGCTTTCTTT. Its translation: CASSPRTGGLGTEAFF.

The CDR3 sequence: CASSLPRVGGLNSPLHF. CDR3 in DNA: TGTGCCAGCAGCCTCCCAAGGGTAGGGGGCCTTAATTCACCCCTCCACTTT. The chain joins TRBV13 to TRBJ1-6; 7 bases agree with TRBD1. CDR1 is PRHDT, CDR2 FYEKMQ, per germline (reference sequence). V shed 5 bases, J shed 6 bases, and the junction held 13 bases outside the gene matches. The CDR3 totals 17 residues.

The chain employs TRBV6-5 and TRBJ1-6; TRBD1 aligns across 10 bases. The J segment lost 10 bases and the V segment lost 5 bases, leaving 5 bases of the junction unmatched. The CDR3 runs 14 residues. The germline CDR1 and CDR2 sequences are MNHEY and SVGAGI. The CDR3 region is CASSHRDRGSPLHF. CDR3 DNA: TGTGCCAGCAGTCACCGGGACAGGGGCTCACCCCTCCACTTT.

The chain employs TRBV7-2 and TRBJ1-6; a possible D gene is TRBD1 (6 bases). The CDR3 length is 15 residues. Germline CDR1 SGHTA, CDR2 FQGNSA. V was clipped by 6 bases and J by 5 bases, with 14 bases between them. The CDR3 nucleotides are TGTGCCAGCAGTCGAGGCAGGGGCAATAATTCACCCCTCCACTTT. This encodes CASSRGRGNNSPLHF.

The chain joins TRBV6-6 to TRBJ1-1; D unclear. This CDR3 contains 15 residues. The V and J ends lost 7 bases and 0 bases respectively, with 15 bases between them. In germline, CDR1 is MNHNY, CDR2 SVGAGI (reference sequence). CDR3: CASTGDTYMNTEAFF. In DNA form, the CDR3 reads TGTGCCAGCACTGGAGACACTTACATGAACACTGAAGCTTTCTTT.

The CDR3 is CASSPIEVGGNTEAFF. CDR3 DNA sequence: TGTGCCAGCTCACCAATCGAGGTAGGGGGGAACACTGAAGCTTTCTTT. The rearrangement uses TRBV18 and TRBJ1-1; weak D call: TRBD1 (6 bases). Trimming left V 2 bases short and J 1 base short, with 14 bases between. CDR1 KGHSH and CDR2 LQKENI come from the germline V gene. CDR3 length equals 16 residues.

V gene TRBV30 combines with J gene TRBJ2-1; possibly TRBD2 for D (5 bases). The CDR3 is 13 amino acids. Germline V gene lookup returns CDR1 GTSNPN and CDR2 SVGIG (reference sequence). Trimming took 4 bases from V and 4 from J, leaving 11 bases between them. The CDR3 nucleotides are TGTGCCTGGACAGACTATAGTTACAATGAGCAGTTCTTC. It is translated as CAWTDYSYNEQFF.

This chain joins TRBV10-3 and TRBJ2-5; 12 bases fit TRBD2. V gave up 2 bases and J gave up 5 bases; unmatched junction bases: 6. The CDR3 length is 16 residues. The germline gives CDR1 ENHRY, CDR2 SYGVKD. This CDR3 is CAISEGGLAGIETQYF. The CDR3, as DNA: TGTGCCATCAGTGAGGGAGGACTAGCGGGGATTGAGACCCAGTACTTC.